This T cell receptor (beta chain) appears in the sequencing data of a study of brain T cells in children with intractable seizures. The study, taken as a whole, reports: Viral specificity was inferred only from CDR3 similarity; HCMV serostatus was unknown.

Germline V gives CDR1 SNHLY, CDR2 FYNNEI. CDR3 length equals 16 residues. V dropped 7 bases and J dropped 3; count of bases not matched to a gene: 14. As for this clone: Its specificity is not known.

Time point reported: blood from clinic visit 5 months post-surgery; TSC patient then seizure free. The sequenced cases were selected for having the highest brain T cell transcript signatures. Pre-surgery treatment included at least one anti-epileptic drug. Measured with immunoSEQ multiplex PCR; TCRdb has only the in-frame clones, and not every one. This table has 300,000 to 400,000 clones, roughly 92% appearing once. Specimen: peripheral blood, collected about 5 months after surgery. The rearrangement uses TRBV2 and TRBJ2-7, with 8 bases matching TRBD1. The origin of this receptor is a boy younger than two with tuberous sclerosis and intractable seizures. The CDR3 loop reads CASIIGDRDRIYEQYF. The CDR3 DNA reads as TGTGCCAGCATCATCGGGGATAGGGACAGGATCTACGAGCAGTACTTC.